This T cell receptor beta chain stems from a study of blood T cell repertoires in COVID-19. In the original processing: Using reference gene primer amplification, nucleated cell counts were estimated. Profiled with immunoSEQ multiplex PCR; TCRdb holds only in-frame clones, not every one. That table supplies the V and J calls and clone size; D and trimming were determined from the DNA. The profile shows just over 650,000 clones, about 87% of them singletons. Trimming left V 9 bases short and J 7 bases short, with 22 bases between. The CDR3 length is 14 residues. The germline V gene encodes CDR1 MNHEY and CDR2 SMNVEV (reference sequence).

The clonotype originates from a young woman with acute or convalescent COVID-19. This chain connects TRBV27 to TRBJ2-7, with D maybe TRBD1 (6 bases). Sequencing input: peripheral blood. The CDR3 loop reads CASKSSPQGREQYF. Here the CDR3 DNA reads TGTGCCAGTAAATCATCCCCCCAGGGGCGGGAGCAGTACTTC.